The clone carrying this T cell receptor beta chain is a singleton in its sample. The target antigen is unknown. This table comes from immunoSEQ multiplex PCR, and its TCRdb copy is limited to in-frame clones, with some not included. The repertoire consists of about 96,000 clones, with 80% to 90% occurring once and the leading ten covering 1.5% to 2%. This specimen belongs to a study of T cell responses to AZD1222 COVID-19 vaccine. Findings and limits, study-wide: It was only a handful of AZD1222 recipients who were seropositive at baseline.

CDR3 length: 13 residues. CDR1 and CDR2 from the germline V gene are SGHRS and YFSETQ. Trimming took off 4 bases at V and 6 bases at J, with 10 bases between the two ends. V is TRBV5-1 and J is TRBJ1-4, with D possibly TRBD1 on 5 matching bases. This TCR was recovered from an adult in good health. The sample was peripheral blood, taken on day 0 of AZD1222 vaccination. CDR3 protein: CASSDQGYEKLFF. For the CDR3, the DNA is TGCGCCAGCAGCGATCAGGGCTATGAAAAACTGTTTTTT.